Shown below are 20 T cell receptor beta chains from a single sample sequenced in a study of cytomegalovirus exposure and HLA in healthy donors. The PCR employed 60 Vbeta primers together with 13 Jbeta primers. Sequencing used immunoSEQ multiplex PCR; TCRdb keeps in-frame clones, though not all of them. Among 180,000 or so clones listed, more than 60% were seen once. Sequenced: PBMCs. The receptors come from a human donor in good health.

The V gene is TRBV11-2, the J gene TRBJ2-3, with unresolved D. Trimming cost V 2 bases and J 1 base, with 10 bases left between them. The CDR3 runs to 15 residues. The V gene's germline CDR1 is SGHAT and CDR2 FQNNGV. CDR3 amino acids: CASSLQRTGTDTQYF. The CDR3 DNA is TGTGCCAGCAGCTTACAAAGAACGGGCACAGATACGCAGTATTTT.

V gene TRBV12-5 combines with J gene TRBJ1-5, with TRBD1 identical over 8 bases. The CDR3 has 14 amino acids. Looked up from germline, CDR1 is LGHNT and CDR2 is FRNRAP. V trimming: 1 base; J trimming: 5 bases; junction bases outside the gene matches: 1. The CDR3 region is CASGLGQGYQPQHF. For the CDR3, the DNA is TGTGCTAGTGGTTTGGGACAGGGGTATCAGCCCCAGCATTTT.

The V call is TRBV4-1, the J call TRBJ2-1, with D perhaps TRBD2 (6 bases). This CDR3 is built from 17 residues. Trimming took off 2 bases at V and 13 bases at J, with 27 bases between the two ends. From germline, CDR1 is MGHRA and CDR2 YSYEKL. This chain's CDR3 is CASSQITKRFTGEEQFF. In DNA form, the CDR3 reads TGCGCCAGCAGCCAAATAACAAAACGTTTCACGGGGGAGGAACAGTTCTTC.

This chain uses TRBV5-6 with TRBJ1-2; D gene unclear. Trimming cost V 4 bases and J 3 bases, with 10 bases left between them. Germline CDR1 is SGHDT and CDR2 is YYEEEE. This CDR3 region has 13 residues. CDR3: CASSPGLDYGYTF. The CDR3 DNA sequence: TGTGCCAGCAGCCCTGGACTGGACTATGGCTACACCTTC. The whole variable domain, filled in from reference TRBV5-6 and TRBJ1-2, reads DAGVTQSPTHLIKTRGQQVTLRCSPKSGHDTVSWYQQALGQGPQFIFQYYEEEERQRGNFPDRFSGHQFPNYSSELNVNALLLGDSALYLCASSPGLDYGYTFGSGTRLTVV.

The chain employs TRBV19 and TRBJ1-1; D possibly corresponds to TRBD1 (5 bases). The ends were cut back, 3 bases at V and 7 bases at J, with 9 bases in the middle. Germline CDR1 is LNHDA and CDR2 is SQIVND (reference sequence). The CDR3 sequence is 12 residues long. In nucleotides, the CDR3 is TGTGCCAGTAGTATCTCGGGGGTTGAAGCTTTCTTT. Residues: CASSISGVEAFF.

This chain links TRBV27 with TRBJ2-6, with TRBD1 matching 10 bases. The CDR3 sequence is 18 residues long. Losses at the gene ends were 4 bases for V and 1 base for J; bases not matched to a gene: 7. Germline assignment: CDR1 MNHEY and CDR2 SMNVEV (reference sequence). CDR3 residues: CASSSTGGAHSGANVLTF. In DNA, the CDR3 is TGTGCCAGCAGTTCGACAGGGGGCGCCCATTCTGGGGCCAACGTCCTGACTTTC.

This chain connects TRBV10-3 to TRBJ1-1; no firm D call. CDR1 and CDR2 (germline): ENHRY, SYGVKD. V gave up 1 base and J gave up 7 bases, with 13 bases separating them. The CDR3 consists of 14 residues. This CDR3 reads CAISELASGGEAFF. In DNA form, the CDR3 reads TGTGCCATCAGTGAGTTAGCTAGCGGTGGTGAAGCTTTCTTT.

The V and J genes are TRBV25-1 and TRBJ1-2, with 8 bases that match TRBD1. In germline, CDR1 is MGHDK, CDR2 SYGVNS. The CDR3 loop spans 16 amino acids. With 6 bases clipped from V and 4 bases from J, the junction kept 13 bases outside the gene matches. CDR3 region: CASRASLGQETYGYTF. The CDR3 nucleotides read TGTGCCAGCAGAGCCTCGTTGGGACAGGAGACCTATGGCTACACCTTC.

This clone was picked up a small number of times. The chain's CDR3 is CASSLGPDYGYTF. The CDR3 DNA reads TGTGCCAGCAGCTTAGGTCCGGACTATGGCTACACCTTC. The gene calls are TRBV7-8 and TRBJ1-2; D gene uncertain. V lost 1 base and J lost 3, with 6 bases in between. Germline assignment: CDR1 SGHVS and CDR2 FQNEAQ. The CDR3 is made up of 13 amino acids.

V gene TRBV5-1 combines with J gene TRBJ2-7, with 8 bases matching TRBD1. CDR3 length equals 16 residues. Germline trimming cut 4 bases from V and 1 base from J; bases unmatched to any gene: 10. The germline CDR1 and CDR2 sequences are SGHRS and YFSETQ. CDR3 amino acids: CASSPTPRTGSYEQYF. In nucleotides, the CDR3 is TGCGCCAGCAGCCCGACCCCCCGGACAGGGTCCTACGAGCAGTACTTC.

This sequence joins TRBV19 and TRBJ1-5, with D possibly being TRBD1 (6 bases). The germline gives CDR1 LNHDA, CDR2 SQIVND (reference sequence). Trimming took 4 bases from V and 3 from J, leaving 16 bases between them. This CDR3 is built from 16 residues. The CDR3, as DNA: TGTGCCAGTAGTAGCCGACAGGAAGGGCTCAATCAGCCCCAGCATTTT. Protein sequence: CASSSRQEGLNQPQHF. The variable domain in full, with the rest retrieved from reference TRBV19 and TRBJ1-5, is DGGITQSPKYLFRKEGQNVTLSCEQNLNHDAMYWYRQDPGQGLRLIYYSQIVNDFQKGDIAEGYSVSREKKESFPLTVTSAQKNPTAFYLCASSSRQEGLNQPQHFGDGTRLSIL.

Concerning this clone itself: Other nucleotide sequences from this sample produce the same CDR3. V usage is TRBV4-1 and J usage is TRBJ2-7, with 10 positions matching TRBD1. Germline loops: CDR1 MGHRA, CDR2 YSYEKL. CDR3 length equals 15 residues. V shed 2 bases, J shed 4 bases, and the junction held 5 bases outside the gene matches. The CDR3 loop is CASSQTGTGAYEQYF. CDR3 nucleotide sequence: TGCGCCAGCAGCCAAACCGGGACAGGGGCTTACGAGCAGTACTTC.

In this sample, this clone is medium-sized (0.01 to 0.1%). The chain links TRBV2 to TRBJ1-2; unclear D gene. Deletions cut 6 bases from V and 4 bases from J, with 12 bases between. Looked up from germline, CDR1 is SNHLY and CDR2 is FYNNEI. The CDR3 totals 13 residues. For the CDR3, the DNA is TGTGCCAGCAGCCAGACTCCTAGCTATGGCTACACCTTC. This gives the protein CASSQTPSYGYTF.

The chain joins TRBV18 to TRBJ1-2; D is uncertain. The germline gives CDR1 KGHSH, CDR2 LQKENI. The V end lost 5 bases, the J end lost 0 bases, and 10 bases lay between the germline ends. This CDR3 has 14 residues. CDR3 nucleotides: TGTGCCAGCTCAGTAAGCGGGGCTAACTATGGCTACACCTTC. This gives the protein CASSVSGANYGYTF.

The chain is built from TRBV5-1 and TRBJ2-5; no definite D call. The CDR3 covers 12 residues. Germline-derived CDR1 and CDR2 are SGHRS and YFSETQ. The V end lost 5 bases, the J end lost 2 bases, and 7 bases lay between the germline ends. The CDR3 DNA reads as TGCGCCAGCAGACGAGAGCAAGAGACCCAGTACTTC. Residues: CASRREQETQYF.

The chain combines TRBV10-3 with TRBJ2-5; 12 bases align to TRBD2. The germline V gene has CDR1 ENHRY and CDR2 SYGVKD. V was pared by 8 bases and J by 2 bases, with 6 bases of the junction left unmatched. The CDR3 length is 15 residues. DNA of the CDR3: TGTGCCATCGCCACTAGCGGGGGGTCACAAGAGACCCAGTACTTC. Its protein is CAIATSGGSQETQYF.

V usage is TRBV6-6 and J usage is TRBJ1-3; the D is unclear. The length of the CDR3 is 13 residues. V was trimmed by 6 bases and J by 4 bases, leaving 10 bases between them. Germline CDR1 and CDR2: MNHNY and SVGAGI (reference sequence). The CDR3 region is CASSLIQGNTIYF. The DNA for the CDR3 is TGTGCCAGCAGCTTAATACAGGGAAACACCATATATTTT.

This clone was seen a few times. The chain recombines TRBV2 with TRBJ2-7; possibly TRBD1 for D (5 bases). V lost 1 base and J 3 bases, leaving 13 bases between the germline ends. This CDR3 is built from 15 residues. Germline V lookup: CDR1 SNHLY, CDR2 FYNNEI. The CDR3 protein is CASSEGGRRIYEQYF. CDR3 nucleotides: TGTGCCAGCAGTGAAGGGGGCCGAAGAATCTACGAGCAGTACTTC.

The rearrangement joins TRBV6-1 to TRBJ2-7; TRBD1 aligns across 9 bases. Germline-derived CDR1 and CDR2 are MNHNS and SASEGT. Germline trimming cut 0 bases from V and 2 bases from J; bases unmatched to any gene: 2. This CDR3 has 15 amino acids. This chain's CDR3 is CASSEAQGATYEQYF. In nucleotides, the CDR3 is TGTGCCAGCAGTGAAGCACAGGGGGCAACCTACGAGCAGTACTTC.

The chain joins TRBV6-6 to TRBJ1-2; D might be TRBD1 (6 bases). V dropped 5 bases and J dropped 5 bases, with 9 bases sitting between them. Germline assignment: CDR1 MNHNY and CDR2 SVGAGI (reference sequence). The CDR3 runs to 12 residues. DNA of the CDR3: TGTGCCAGCAGTCACAGGGAGTATGGCTACACCTTC. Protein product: CASSHREYGYTF.